The 9 T cell receptor beta chains reported below all come from one sample, sequenced in a study of Ad26.COV2.S vaccination and SARS-CoV-2 variants. TCRdb's copy holds only in-frame clones and misses some; the assay was immunoSEQ multiplex PCR. The sample records a few hundred thousand clones, 88% being singletons. Stated treatment: about 20 received Ad26.COV2.S at low or high dose, single or two shots; roughly 5 received placebo; per-sample allocation not given. The samples date from day 63 after the first vaccine or placebo injection. The starting material was peripheral blood, obtained in a trial of Ad26.COV2.S vaccine versus placebo. The receptors were sampled from a person aged 18 to 59 who received the Ad26.COV2.S COVID-19 vaccine or a placebo.

The chain carries TRBV28 and TRBJ2-7, with D hard to call. The CDR3 covers 13 residues. CDR1 and CDR2 from the germline V gene are MDHEN and SYDVKM. Between the trimmed V and J ends, which lost 1 base and 3 bases, there was a span of 7 bases. The CDR3 protein is CASSLSSFYEQYF. CDR3 coding DNA: TGTGCCAGCAGTTTATCCAGCTTCTACGAGCAGTACTTC. The whole variable domain, filled in from reference TRBV28 and TRBJ2-7, reads DVKVTQSSRYLVKRTGEKVFLECVQDMDHENMFWYRQDPGLGLRLIYFSYDVKMKEKGDIPEGYSVSREKKERFSLILESASTNQTSMYLCASSLSSFYEQYFGPGTRLTVT.

The chain employs TRBV9 and TRBJ2-5, with D possibly TRBD1 on 5 matching bases. Germline V gene lookup returns CDR1 SGDLS and CDR2 YYNGEE. The CDR3 contains 15 residues. Trimming cost V 6 bases and J 5 bases, with 20 bases left between them. The CDR3 loop is CASTSGGATWETQYF. For the CDR3, the DNA is TGTGCCAGCACTTCAGGTGGGGCTACCTGGGAGACCCAGTACTTC.

The chain couples TRBV5-6 to TRBJ1-2; TRBD1 matches at 7 bases. The CDR3 length is 15 residues. CDR1 SGHDT and CDR2 YYEEEE come from the germline V gene. J lost 7 bases, V lost 2 bases, and 11 bases had no gene match. The CDR3 sequence: CASSFHPGDRAGYTF. CDR3 in DNA: TGTGCCAGCAGCTTCCACCCTGGAGACAGGGCTGGCTACACCTTC.

V and J are TRBV9 and TRBJ2-1; D is possibly TRBD2 (6 bases). The germline CDR1 and CDR2 sequences are SGDLS and YYNGEE. The CDR3 length is 15 residues. Trimming removed 1 base from V and 5 bases from J, with 13 bases in between. The CDR3 DNA sequence: TGTGCCAGCAGCGTAACGGGCGGGAACCACAATGAGCAGTTCTTC. It translates to CASSVTGGNHNEQFF.

The chain recombines TRBV7-9 with TRBJ1-1, with D hard to call. The CDR3 is 11 amino acids. Trimming shortened V by 3 bases and J by 3 bases, and 2 bases separated the two germline ends. Germline loops: CDR1 SEHNR, CDR2 FQNEAQ (reference sequence). This CDR3 is CASSLDTEAFF. The CDR3 nucleotides read TGTGCCAGCAGCTTGGACACTGAAGCTTTCTTT.

J is TRBJ1-5 and V is TRBV28; 7 bases match TRBD1. This CDR3 has 18 residues. Per germline, CDR1 MDHEN and CDR2 SYDVKM. V was pared by 2 bases and J by 1 base, with 11 bases of the junction left unmatched. As DNA, the CDR3 is TGTGCCAGCAGTTTAGTGACCCAGGTCAGGGGGAGCAATCAGCCCCAGCATTTT. It codes for CASSLVTQVRGSNQPQHF.

Regarding this clone: Other DNA sequences within the sample encode an identical CDR3. The J gene is TRBJ1-1, the V gene TRBV6-5; D uncertain. Germline CDR1 MNHEY, CDR2 SVGAGI. Trimming cost V 0 bases and J 0 bases, with 5 bases left between them. CDR3 length: 14 amino acids. CDR3 protein: CASSYSGLNTEAFF. DNA for the CDR3: TGTGCCAGCAGTTACTCCGGGTTGAACACTGAAGCTTTCTTT.

The chain employs TRBV5-1 and TRBJ2-3; TRBD1 agrees at 8 bases. CDR1 is SGHRS and CDR2 is YFSETQ in the germline V gene. V was pared by 3 bases and J by 1 base, with 1 base of the junction left unmatched. The CDR3 extends over 14 amino acids. This chain's CDR3 is CASSSGQGTDTQYF. The CDR3 coding sequence is TGCGCCAGCAGCTCGGGACAGGGCACAGATACGCAGTATTTT.

The gene calls are TRBV29-1 and TRBJ2-3; 8 nucleotides line up with TRBD2. Trimming cost V 6 bases and J 5 bases; bases outside gene matches: 7. CDR1 SQVTM and CDR2 ANQGSEA come from the germline V gene. This CDR3 contains 13 residues. In DNA form, the CDR3 reads TGCAGCGTATTCGCGGGGGGTGGAGATACGCAGTATTTT. Its translation is CSVFAGGGDTQYF.